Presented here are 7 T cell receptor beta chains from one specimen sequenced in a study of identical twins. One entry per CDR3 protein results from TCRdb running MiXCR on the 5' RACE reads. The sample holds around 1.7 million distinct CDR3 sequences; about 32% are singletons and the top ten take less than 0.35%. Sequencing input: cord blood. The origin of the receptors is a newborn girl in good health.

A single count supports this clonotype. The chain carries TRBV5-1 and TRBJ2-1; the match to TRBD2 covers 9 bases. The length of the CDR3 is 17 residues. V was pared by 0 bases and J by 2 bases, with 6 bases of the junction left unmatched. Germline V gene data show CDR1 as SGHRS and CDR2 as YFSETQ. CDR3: CASSLAPGTSPYNEQFF. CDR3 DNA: TGCGCCAGCAGCTTGGCCCCCGGGACTAGCCCCTACAATGAGCAGTTCTTC.

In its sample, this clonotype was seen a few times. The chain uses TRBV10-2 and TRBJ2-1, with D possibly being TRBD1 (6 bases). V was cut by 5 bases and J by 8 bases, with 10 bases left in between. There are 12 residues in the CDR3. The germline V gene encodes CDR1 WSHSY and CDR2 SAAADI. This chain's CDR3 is CASSKQGDEQFF. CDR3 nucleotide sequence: TGCGCCAGCAGTAAACAGGGAGATGAGCAGTTCTTC.

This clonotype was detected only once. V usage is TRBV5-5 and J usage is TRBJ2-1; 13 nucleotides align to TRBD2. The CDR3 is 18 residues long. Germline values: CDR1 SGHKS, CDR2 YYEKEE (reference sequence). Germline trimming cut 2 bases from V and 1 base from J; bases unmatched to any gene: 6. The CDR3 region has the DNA TGTGCCAGCAGCTTAGGGACTAGCGGGATCAGATCCTACAATGAGCAGTTCTTC. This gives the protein CASSLGTSGIRSYNEQFF.

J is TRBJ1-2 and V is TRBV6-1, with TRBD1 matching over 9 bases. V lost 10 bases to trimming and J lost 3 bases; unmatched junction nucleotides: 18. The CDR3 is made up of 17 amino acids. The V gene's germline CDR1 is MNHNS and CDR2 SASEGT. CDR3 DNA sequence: TGTGCCATGCATACCGGGACAGGGCCCTCTCTAGACTATGGCTACACCTTC. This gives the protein CAMHTGTGPSLDYGYTF.

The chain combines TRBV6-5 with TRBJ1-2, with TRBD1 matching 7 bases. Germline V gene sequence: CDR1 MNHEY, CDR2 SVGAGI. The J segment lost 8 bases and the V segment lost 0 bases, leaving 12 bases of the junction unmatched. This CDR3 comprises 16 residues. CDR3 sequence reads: CASSYSSLQGHGGYTF. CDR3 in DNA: TGTGCCAGCAGTTACTCTTCCCTACAGGGGCATGGAGGCTACACCTTC.

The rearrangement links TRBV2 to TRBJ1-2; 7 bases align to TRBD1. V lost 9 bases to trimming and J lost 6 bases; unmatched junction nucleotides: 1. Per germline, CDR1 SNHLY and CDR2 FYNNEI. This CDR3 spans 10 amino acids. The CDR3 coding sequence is TGTGCCAGAGGACAGGATGGCTACACCTTC. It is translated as CARGQDGYTF. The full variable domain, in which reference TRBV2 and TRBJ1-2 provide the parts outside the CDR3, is EPEVTQTPSHQVTQMGQEVILRCVPISNHLYFYWYRQILGQKVEFLVSFYNNEISEKSEIFDDQFSVERPDGSNFTLKIRSTKLEDSAMYFCARGQDGYTFGSGTRLTVV.

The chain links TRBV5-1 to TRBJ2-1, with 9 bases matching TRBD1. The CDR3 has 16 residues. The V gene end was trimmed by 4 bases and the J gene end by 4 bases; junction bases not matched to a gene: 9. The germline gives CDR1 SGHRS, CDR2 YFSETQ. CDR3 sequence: CASSLMTGGKYNEQFF. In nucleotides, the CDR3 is TGCGCCAGCAGCCTAATGACAGGGGGAAAGTACAATGAGCAGTTCTTC.